These 3 T cell receptor beta chains originate from one sample sequenced in a study of shared clonotypes between healthy human individuals. The protocol was immunoSEQ multiplex PCR, while the TCRdb copy is restricted to in-frame clones and leaves out a portion. Of under 600,000 clones listed, around 78% are singletons. Source material: PBMCs. Receptors were obtained from a middle-aged woman in good health. Some clones in this sample may be carry-over from other donors' samples.

J is TRBJ2-7 and V is TRBV19, with D perhaps given as TRBD1 or TRBD2 (5 bases each). The CDR3 runs 15 residues. Germline assignment: CDR1 LNHDA and CDR2 SQIVND (reference sequence). V was shortened by 2 bases and J by 3 bases, with 14 bases between the two germline ends. CDR3 sequence (DNA): TGTGCCAGTAGTATAAGGGGACGGGGTCGCTACGAGCAGTACTTC. Protein product: CASSIRGRGRYEQYF. The full variable domain, completed using reference TRBV19 and TRBJ2-7, is DGGITQSPKYLFRKEGQNVTLSCEQNLNHDAMYWYRQDPGQGLRLIYYSQIVNDFQKGDIAEGYSVSREKKESFPLTVTSAQKNPTAFYLCASSIRGRGRYEQYFGPGTRLTVT.

CDR3 in amino acids: CASSLRGHLNYGYTF. The CDR3 DNA reads TGTGCCAGCAGTTTAAGGGGACACCTTAACTATGGCTACACCTTC. The chain employs TRBV28 and TRBJ1-2, with a weak D call TRBD1 (6 bases). The CDR3 length is 15 residues. V dropped 2 bases and J dropped 1 base, with 11 bases sitting between them. The germline V gene encodes CDR1 MDHEN and CDR2 SYDVKM.

To note about this clone: The sample contains more than one DNA sequence encoding this CDR3. The chain uses TRBV19 and TRBJ2-5; D is possibly TRBD1 (6 bases). V was trimmed by 7 bases and J by 1 base, leaving 7 bases between them. Germline V CDR1 and CDR2: LNHDA, SQIVND (reference sequence). The length of the CDR3 is 12 residues. Here the CDR3 DNA reads TGTGCCAGTAAAGGGGGCCAAGAGACCCAGTACTTC. It encodes CASKGGQETQYF.